The 17 T cell receptor beta chains listed next were all sequenced from one sample in a study of blood T cells in healthy people across ages (dated by TCRdb to about 2015). The library was built by means of 5' RACE. The sequencer was an Illumina HiSeq 2500. The second PCR ran for about 6 to 11 cycles and used a J-beta primer mix along with a sample-barcoded 5' primer. TCRdb's own reprocessing of the public reads used fastp at Q25 and MiXCR and kept productive beta chains. Merged by CDR3 protein, the rows form single entries marked with the most common genes and DNA. The table for this sample lists about 800,000 distinct CDR3 sequences; 25% of them were counted only once. 3% to 4.5% of the sample is taken by the ten largest. The same sample was also used in a study of T cells of mothers and their children.

The sequenced sample consisted of blood. The source of these receptors is a boy younger than 18 in good health.

The rearrangement joins TRBV28 to TRBJ2-1, with 7 bases aligning to TRBD2. Germline lookup yields CDR1 MDHEN and CDR2 SYDVKM. J lost 3 bases, V lost 5 bases, and 7 bases had no gene match. This CDR3 contains 15 residues. CDR3 nucleotide sequence: TGTGCCAGCAGTGGGCTAGCGGTGGACTACAATGAGCAGTTCTTC. Its protein is CASSGLAVDYNEQFF.

This clonotype was observed a few times. CDR3 region: CASSSEGVTETQYF. CDR3 DNA sequence: TGCGCCAGCAGCTCGGAAGGGGTGACAGAGACCCAGTACTTC. The chain links TRBV5-1 to TRBJ2-5, with a weak D call TRBD1 (5 bases). Trimming stripped 3 bases from V and 4 bases from J, with 13 bases between. Germline V gene lookup returns CDR1 SGHRS and CDR2 YFSETQ. This CDR3 spans 14 amino acids.

This clonotype was found a few times. The genes are TRBV7-2 and TRBJ2-1; D possibly matches TRBD1 or TRBD2 (5 bases each). Per germline, CDR1 SGHTA and CDR2 FQGNSA. Deletions cut 2 bases from V and 0 bases from J, with 8 bases between. The CDR3 consists of 15 residues. The CDR3, as DNA: TGTGCCAGCAGCTTAAAGGGGAGCTCCTACAATGAGCAGTTCTTC. Its translation is CASSLKGSSYNEQFF.

This clonotype has only a few counts. This chain joins TRBV27 and TRBJ2-5; 8 nucleotides match TRBD2. The better agreement between TRBJ2-1 and the DNA end casts doubt on the J call. The V gene's germline CDR1 is MNHEY and CDR2 SMNVEV (reference sequence). The CDR3 length is 14 residues. For the CDR3, the DNA is TGTGCCAGCATCAAGACTAGCGCAACCAATGAGCAGTTCTTC. This translates into CASIKTSATNEQFF.

V and J are TRBV5-1 and TRBJ2-7; 11 positions agree with TRBD2. Judging by the DNA end, TRBJ2-1 fits better; the J call may be wrong. CDR1 is SGHRS, CDR2 YFSETQ, per germline. The CDR3 contains 15 residues. The CDR3 reads CASRLAGGPVNEQFF. Written as DNA, the CDR3 is TGCGCCAGCAGATTAGCGGGAGGGCCTGTCAATGAGCAGTTCTTC.

This chain joins TRBV12-3 or TRBV12-4 and TRBJ2-7; 9 positions match TRBD2. The length of the CDR3 is 13 residues. Unmatched junction bases numbered 5, after V lost 8 bases and J lost 3 bases. In DNA, the CDR3 is TGTGCCAGCGGGCGGGGGGGAATCTACGAGCAGTACTTC. Translating it yields CASGRGGIYEQYF.

The chain combines TRBV20-1 with TRBJ2-3; 10 bases align to TRBD2. Germline-derived CDR1 and CDR2 are DFQATT and SNEGSKA (reference sequence). V lost 0 bases to trimming and J lost 4 bases; unmatched junction nucleotides: 4. The CDR3 sequence is 15 residues long. The DNA for the CDR3 is TGCAGTGCTAGAGACGCTAGCGGGAGCCCAGATACGCAGTATTTT. This sequence encodes CSARDASGSPDTQYF.

The J gene is TRBJ2-1, the V gene TRBV20-1, with D perhaps assigned TRBD1 or TRBD2 (5 bases each). The CDR3 covers 14 residues. Per germline, CDR1 DFQATT and CDR2 SNEGSKA (reference sequence). V lost 3 bases to trimming and J lost 2 bases, with 11 bases between them. The CDR3 spells CSASGGVAYNEQFF. The CDR3 coding sequence is TGCAGTGCTAGTGGGGGAGTCGCCTACAATGAGCAGTTCTTC.

This rearrangement joins TRBV20-1 to TRBJ2-7, with TRBD1 identical over 10 bases. This CDR3 has 14 residues. V was pared by 6 bases and J by 2 bases, with 7 bases of the junction left unmatched. The germline gives CDR1 DFQATT, CDR2 SNEGSKA (reference sequence). The CDR3, as DNA: TGCAGTGCGGGCAGGACAGGGGGTCCCTACGAGCAGTACTTC. Its translation is CSAGRTGGPYEQYF.

A few counts support this clonotype. The V call is TRBV29-1, the J call TRBJ1-1, with unresolved D. Germline CDR1 SQVTM, CDR2 ANQGSEA. This CDR3 has 12 amino acids. Trimming took off 4 bases at V and 3 bases at J, with 9 bases between the two ends. The CDR3 protein is CSVVGGHTEAFF. Here the CDR3 DNA reads TGCAGCGTTGTGGGAGGCCACACTGAAGCTTTCTTT.

J is TRBJ1-1 and V is TRBV12-3 or TRBV12-4, with D maybe TRBD1 (5 bases). There are 15 residues in the CDR3. V lost 6 bases and J lost 4, with 18 bases in between. CDR3 loop: CASSHTDSRGTEAFF. The CDR3 DNA follows: TGTGCCAGCAGCCATACCGACAGTCGAGGCACTGAAGCTTTCTTT.

The CDR3 DNA follows: TGCGCCAGCAGCCAGGGGACAGTCGGGGGTACTGAAGCTTTCTTT. Translating it yields CASSQGTVGGTEAFF. This chain connects TRBV4-3 to TRBJ1-1, with TRBD1 matching over 7 bases. Looked up from germline, CDR1 is LGHNA and CDR2 is YSLEER. This CDR3 comprises 15 residues. The trim removed 3 bases at V and 5 bases at J, leaving 9 bases unmatched.

This clonotype was counted at least ten times. The rearrangement joins TRBV20-1 to TRBJ2-1, with D tentatively TRBD1 or TRBD2 (5 bases each). The CDR3 covers 14 residues. Germline assignment: CDR1 DFQATT and CDR2 SNEGSKA (reference sequence). Trimming removed 6 bases at V and 3 bases at J, with 15 bases between. CDR3: CSAPTGADYNEQFF. The DNA for the CDR3 is TGCAGTGCCCCGACCGGGGCGGACTACAATGAGCAGTTCTTC.

The V and J genes are TRBV7-9 and TRBJ1-1; D uncertain. The ends were cut back, 2 bases at V and 8 bases at J, with 6 bases in the middle. This CDR3 is built from 11 residues. Germline CDR1 and CDR2: SEHNR and FQNEAQ (reference sequence). The CDR3 DNA follows: TGTGCCAGCAGCTTATCGGGAGAAGCTTTCTTT. This codes for CASSLSGEAFF.

V and J are TRBV4-1 and TRBJ2-3, with a weak D call TRBD1 (6 bases). Germline V gene data show CDR1 as MGHRA and CDR2 as YSYEKL. Trimming took 0 bases from V and 2 from J, leaving 9 bases between them. The CDR3 contains 15 residues. The CDR3 region has the DNA TGCGCCAGCAGCCAAGAACACAGGGACACAGATACGCAGTATTTT. It translates to CASSQEHRDTDTQYF.

This clonotype appeared a few times. The chain carries TRBV29-1 and TRBJ2-7; D may be TRBD1 or TRBD2 (5 bases each). CDR1 is SQVTM and CDR2 is ANQGSEA in the germline V gene. CDR3 size: 11 residues. Deletions cut 6 bases from V and 5 bases from J, with 11 bases between. The CDR3 region is CSVLGVDEQYF. CDR3 nucleotide sequence: TGCAGCGTCTTGGGGGTAGACGAGCAGTACTTC.

The V and J genes are TRBV20-1 and TRBJ2-3, with a possible D match to TRBD2 (5 bases). CDR3 length: 15 residues. The V gene's germline CDR1 is DFQATT and CDR2 SNEGSKA (reference sequence). Trimming removed 3 bases at V and 1 base at J, with 14 bases between. DNA of the CDR3: TGCAGTGCTAGGGTGGATAAGCGGCGCACAGATACGCAGTATTTT. Its translation is CSARVDKRRTDTQYF.